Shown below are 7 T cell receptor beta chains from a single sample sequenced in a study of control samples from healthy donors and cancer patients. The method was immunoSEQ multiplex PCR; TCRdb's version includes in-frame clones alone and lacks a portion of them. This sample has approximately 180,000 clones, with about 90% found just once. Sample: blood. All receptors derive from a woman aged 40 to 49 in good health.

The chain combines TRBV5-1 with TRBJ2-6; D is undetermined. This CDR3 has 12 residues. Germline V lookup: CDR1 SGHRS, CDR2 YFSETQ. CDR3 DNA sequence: TGCGACATAAAGACTGGGGCCAACGTCCTGACTTTC. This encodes CDIKTGANVLTF.

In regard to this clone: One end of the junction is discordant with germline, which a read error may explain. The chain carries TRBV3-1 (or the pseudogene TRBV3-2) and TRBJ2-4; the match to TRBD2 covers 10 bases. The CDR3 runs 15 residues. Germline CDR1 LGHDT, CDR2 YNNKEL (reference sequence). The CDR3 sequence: CASSQDLWTSGLAVF. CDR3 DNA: TGTGCCAGCAGCCAAGATCTGTGGACTAGCGGACTAGCAGTTTTC.

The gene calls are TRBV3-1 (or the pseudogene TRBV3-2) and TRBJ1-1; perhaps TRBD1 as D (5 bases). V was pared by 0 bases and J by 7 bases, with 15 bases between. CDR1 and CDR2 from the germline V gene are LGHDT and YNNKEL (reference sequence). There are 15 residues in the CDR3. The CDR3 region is CASSQDLWQGIEAFF. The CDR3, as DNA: TGTGCCAGCAGCCAAGATTTATGGCAGGGTATTGAAGCTTTCTTT.

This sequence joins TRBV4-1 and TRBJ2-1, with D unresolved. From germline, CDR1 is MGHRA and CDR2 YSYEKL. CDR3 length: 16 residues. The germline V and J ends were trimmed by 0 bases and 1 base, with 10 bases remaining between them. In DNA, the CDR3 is TGCGCCAGCAGCCAAGATGCGGCGCGATCCTACAATGAGCAGTTCTTC. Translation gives CASSQDAARSYNEQFF.

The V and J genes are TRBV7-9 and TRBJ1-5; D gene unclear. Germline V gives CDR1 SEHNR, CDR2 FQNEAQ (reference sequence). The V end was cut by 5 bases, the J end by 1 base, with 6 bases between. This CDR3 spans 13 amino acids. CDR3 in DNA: TGTGCCAGCAGCCTGGAGAGCAATCAGCCCCAGCATTTT. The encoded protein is CASSLESNQPQHF.

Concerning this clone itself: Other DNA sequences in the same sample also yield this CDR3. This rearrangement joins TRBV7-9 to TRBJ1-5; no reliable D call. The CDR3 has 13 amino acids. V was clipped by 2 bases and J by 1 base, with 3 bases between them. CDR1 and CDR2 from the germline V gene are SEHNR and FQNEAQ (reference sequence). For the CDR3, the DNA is TGTGCCAGCAGCTTACAAAGCAATCAGCCCCAGCATTTT. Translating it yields CASSLQSNQPQHF.

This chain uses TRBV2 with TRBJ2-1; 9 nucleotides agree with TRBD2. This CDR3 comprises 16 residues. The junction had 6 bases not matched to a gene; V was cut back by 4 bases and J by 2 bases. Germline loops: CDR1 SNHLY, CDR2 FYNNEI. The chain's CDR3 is CASSGKSGGPYNEQFF. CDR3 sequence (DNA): TGTGCCAGCAGTGGTAAAAGCGGGGGGCCCTACAATGAGCAGTTCTTC.